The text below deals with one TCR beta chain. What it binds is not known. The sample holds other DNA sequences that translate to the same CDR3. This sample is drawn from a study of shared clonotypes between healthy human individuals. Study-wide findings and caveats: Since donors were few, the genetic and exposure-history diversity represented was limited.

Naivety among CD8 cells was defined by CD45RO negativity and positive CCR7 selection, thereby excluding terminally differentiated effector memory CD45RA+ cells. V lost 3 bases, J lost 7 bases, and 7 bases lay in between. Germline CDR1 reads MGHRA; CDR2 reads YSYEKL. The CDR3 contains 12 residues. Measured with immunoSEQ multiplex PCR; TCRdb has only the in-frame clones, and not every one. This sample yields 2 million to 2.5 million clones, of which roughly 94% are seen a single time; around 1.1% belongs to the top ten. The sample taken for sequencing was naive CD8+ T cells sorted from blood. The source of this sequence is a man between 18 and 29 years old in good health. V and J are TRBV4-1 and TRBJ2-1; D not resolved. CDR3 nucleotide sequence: TGCGCCAGCAGCCACCCCGGGAATGAGCAGTTCTTC. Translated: CASSHPGNEQFF.